What follows is one T cell receptor (beta chain) and its context. The CDR3 runs to 16 residues. V was pared by 4 bases and J by 3 bases, with 19 bases between. Germline values: CDR1 SEHNR, CDR2 FQNEAQ (reference sequence). The sample comes from a study of T-cell reconstitution after alpha-beta-depleted transplantation in children. During its preparation, the TCRbeta library received unique molecular identifiers. TCRdb recomputed calls from the PCR reads with MiXCR, one row per CDR3 protein. The data hold almost 500,000 distinct CDR3 sequences, with roughly an eighth observed a single time. The specimen comprised PBMCs from the stem cell graft donor, sampled from the stem cell graft. The chain uses TRBV7-9 and TRBJ2-7, with D possibly matching TRBD1 (5 bases). This TCR was recovered from a human donor who donated a stem cell graft to a child with combined immunodeficiency. The CDR3 nucleotides read TGTGCCAGCAGCTCAACCCAAATGGGGCCCATCTACGAGCAGTACTTC. Residues: CASSSTQMGPIYEQYF. Drawing the rest from reference TRBV7-9 and TRBJ2-7, the complete variable domain is DTGVSQNPRHKITKRGQNVTFRCDPISEHNRLYWYRQTLGQGPEFLTYFQNEAQLEKSRLLSDRFSAERPKGSFSTLEIQRTEQGDSAMYLCASSSTQMGPIYEQYFGPGTRLTVT.